These 4 T cell receptor beta chains were sequenced from one sample in a study of shared clonotypes between healthy human individuals. Generated by immunoSEQ multiplex PCR, the TCRdb table keeps only in-frame clones and is missing some. The table shows about 1.1 million clones, with approximately 80% occurring only once. Sequenced: memory CD4+ T cells from PBMCs. Subset here: CD45RA-negative fraction. These TCRs come from a man aged 18 to 29 in good health. Some clones in this sample may be carry-over from other donors' samples.

This clone has only a few counts. The rearrangement uses TRBV19 and TRBJ2-2, with D tentatively TRBD2 (6 bases). V was cut by 4 bases and J by 5 bases, with 14 bases left in between. The CDR3 is 15 amino acids. Germline CDR1 is LNHDA and CDR2 is SQIVND (reference sequence). The chain's CDR3 is CASSSGTPKTGELFF. CDR3 in DNA: TGTGCCAGTAGTAGCGGGACCCCAAAGACCGGGGAGCTGTTTTTT.

In its sample, this clone was seen many times. V and J are TRBV9 and TRBJ1-1, with D maybe TRBD1 (6 bases). The CDR3 is made up of 15 amino acids. Deletions cut 1 base from V and 3 bases from J, with 13 bases between. Germline V gene sequence: CDR1 SGDLS, CDR2 YYNGEE. The CDR3 DNA is TGTGCCAGCAGCGTAAACAGGGATGAGGACACTGAAGCTTTCTTT. Protein sequence: CASSVNRDEDTEAFF.

The rearrangement joins TRBV7-8 to TRBJ1-2; weak D call: TRBD1 (5 bases). The CDR3 contains 16 residues. Germline CDR1 reads SGHVS; CDR2 reads FQNEAQ. The V gene lost 1 base and the J gene lost 2 bases, with 14 bases spanning the gap. DNA of the CDR3: TGTGCCAGCAGCTTAGAGAGTCGGGGCTTGAACTATGGCTACACCTTC. Protein product: CASSLESRGLNYGYTF.

The chain links TRBV7-2 to TRBJ1-2; unclear D gene. Germline-derived CDR1 and CDR2 are SGHTA and FQGNSA. This CDR3 comprises 15 residues. V lost 4 bases and J lost 4, with 16 bases in between. CDR3 residues: CASSYRAHGGYGYTF. The CDR3 DNA reads as TGTGCCAGCAGCTATAGGGCCCACGGTGGCTATGGCTACACCTTC. The full variable domain, its missing parts supplied by reference TRBV7-2 and TRBJ1-2, is GAGVSQSPSNKVTEKGKDVELRCDPISGHTALYWYRQSLGQGLEFLIYFQGNSAPDKSGLPSDRFSAERTGGSVSTLTIQRTQQEDSAVYLCASSYRAHGGYGYTFGSGTRLTVV.